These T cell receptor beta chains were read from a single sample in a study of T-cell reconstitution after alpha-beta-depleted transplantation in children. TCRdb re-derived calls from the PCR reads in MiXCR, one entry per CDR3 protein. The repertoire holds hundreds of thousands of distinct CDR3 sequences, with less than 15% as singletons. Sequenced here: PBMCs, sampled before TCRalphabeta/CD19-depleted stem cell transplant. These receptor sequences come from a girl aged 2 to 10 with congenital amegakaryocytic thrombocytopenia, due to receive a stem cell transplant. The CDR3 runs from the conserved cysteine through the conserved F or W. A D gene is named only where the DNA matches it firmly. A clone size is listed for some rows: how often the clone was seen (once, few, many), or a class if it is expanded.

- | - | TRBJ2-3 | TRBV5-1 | TGCGCCAGCAGCTTGTGGAGAGATACGCAGTATTTT | CASSLWRDTQYF
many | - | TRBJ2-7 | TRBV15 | TGTGCCACCAGCAGGGGAAGTGACGGCTACGAGCAGTACTTC | CATSRGSDGYEQYF
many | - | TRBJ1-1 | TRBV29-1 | TGCAGCGTTTCATGGGGGGGGAACACTGAAGCTTTCTTT | CSVSWGGNTEAFF
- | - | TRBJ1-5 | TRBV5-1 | TGCGCCAGCCGACCCCGCTATAGCAATCAGCCCCAGCATTTT | CASRPRYSNQPQHF
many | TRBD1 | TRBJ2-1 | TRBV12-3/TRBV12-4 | TGTGCCAGCAATAGGACAGGGGTTTATGTCTCCTACAATGAGCAGTTCTTC | CASNRTGVYVSYNEQFF
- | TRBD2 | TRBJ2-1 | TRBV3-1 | TGTGCCAGCAGCCAGGGACTAGCGGGATCAGGGGAGCAGTTCTTC | CASSQGLAGSGEQFF
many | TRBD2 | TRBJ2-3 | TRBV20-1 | TGCAGTGCTAGCTCTCTAGCGGGAGGCGCAGATACGCAGTATTTT | CSASSLAGGADTQYF
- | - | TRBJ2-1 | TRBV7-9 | TGTGCCAGCAGCTTACACCAGGCTGAAAGGCAGTTCTTC | CASSLHQAERQFF
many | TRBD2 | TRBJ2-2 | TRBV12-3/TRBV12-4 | TGTGCCAGCAGTTTACAACTAGCGGGAACCGGGGAGCTGTTTTTT | CASSLQLAGTGELFF
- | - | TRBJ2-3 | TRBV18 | TGTGCCAGCTCAACTTCGGAGGCCACAGATACGCAGTATTTT | CASSTSEATDTQYF
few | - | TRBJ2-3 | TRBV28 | TGTGCCAGCAGTCACCCGACACGAGATACGCAGTATTTT | CASSHPTRDTQYF
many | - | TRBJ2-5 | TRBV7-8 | TGTGCCACAGCAGGGACAATTGGTGGGACCCAGTACTTC | CATAGTIGGTQYF
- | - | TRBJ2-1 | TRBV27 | TGTGCCAGCAGTGAGGACGGCCAATCCTACAATGAGCAGTTCTTC | CASSEDGQSYNEQFF
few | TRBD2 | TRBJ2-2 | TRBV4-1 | TGCGCCAGCAGCCAAGGCCCGGGAGGGCTCACCGGGGAGCTGTTTTTT | CASSQGPGGLTGELFF
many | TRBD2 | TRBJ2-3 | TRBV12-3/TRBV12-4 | TGTGCCAGCAGTTGGGCTAGCGGGAGAACAGATACGCAGTATTTT | CASSWASGRTDTQYF
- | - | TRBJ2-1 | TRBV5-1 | TGCGCCAGCCAAGTCTACAATGAGCAGTTCTTC | CASQVYNEQFF
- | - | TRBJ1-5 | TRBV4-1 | TGCGCCAGCAGTCCGGGACGGGCCTCAGGCAATCAGCCCCAGCATTTT | CASSPGRASGNQPQHF
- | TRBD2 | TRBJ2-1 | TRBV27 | TGTGCCAGCATCCGACGGACCCTAGCGGGAGGCAATGAGCAGTTCTTC | CASIRRTLAGGNEQFF
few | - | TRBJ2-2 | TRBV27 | TGTGCCAGCAGTTTGGATGCTAGAGCGAACACCGGGGAGCTGTTTTTT | CASSLDARANTGELFF
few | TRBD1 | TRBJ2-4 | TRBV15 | TGTGCCACCAGCATATGGAGGGACAGGGGTAAAAACATTCAGTACTTC | CATSIWRDRGKNIQYF
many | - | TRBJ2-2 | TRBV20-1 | TGCAGTGAACGTTTACTGAACACCGGGGAGCTGTTTTTT | CSERLLNTGELFF
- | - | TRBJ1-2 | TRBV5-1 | TGCGCCAGCAGCGTCGACCCGTGGACAGAACTGCGAGGCTACACCTTC | CASSVDPWTELRGYTF
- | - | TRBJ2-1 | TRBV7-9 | TGTGCCAGCAGCTTAGTCGGGATCGCAGAAGGTCGTGAGCAGTTCTTC | CASSLVGIAEGREQFF
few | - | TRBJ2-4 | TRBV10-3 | TGTGCCATCAGTGAGGGTGACTTCATTCAGTACTTC | CAISEGDFIQYF
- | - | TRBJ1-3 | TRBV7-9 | TGTGCCAGCAGCTTTGACTGGGGGACACCTGGTGGAAACACCATATATTTT | CASSFDWGTPGGNTIYF
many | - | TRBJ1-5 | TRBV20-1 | TGCAGTGCTAGAGAGTCTGGGTTGAACCAGCCCCAGCATTTT | CSARESGLNQPQHF
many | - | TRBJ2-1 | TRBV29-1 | TGCAGCGTGATCTTACAGGGACACAATGAGCAGTTCTTC | CSVILQGHNEQFF
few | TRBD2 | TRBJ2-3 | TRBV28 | TGTGCCAGCAGCCCAATAGCGGGACCCACAGATACGCAGTATTTT | CASSPIAGPTDTQYF
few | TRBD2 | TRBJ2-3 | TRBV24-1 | TGTGCCACCAGTGCACGGGGACTAATGTTCGCAGATACGCAGTATTTT | CATSARGLMFADTQYF
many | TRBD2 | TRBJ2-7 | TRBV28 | TGTGCCAGCAGTTTATGGAGCGGGAGGACAAGAGAGCAGTACTTC | CASSLWSGRTREQYF
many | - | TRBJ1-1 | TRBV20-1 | TGCAGTGTCACGGACGGAAACACTGAAGCTTTCTTT | CSVTDGNTEAFF
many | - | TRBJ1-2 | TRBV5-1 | TGCGCCAGCAGCTTCTCCGGCGGGGTAATGTTTGGCTACACCTTC | CASSFSGGVMFGYTF
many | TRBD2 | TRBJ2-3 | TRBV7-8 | TGTGCCAGCAGCTTAGGGGTACGGGGGGGGAGAACAGATACGCAGTATTTT | CASSLGVRGGRTDTQYF
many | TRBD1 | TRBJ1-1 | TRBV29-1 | TGCAGCGCGGGACAGGCGTACACTGAAGCTTTCTTT | CSAGQAYTEAFF
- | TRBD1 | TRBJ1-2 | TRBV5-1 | TGCGCCAGCAGCCGTTGGACAGGGGCTAACTATGGCTACACCTTC | CASSRWTGANYGYTF
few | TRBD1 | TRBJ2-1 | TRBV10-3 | TGTGCCATCTTAGGACAGGGGGCGAATGAGCAGTTCTTC | CAILGQGANEQFF
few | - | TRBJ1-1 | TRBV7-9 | TGTGCCAGCAGCTTAGATGGGGAAATAGCTTTCTTT | CASSLDGEIAFF
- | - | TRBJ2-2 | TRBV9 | TGTGCCAGCAGCGTAGAACCCCGGGACACCGGGGAGCTGTTTTTT | CASSVEPRDTGELFF
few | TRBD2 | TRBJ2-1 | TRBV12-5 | TGTGCTAGTGGTTTGGGCTCCGGGACTAGCGTGACAAACAATGAGCAGTTCTTC | CASGLGSGTSVTNNEQFF
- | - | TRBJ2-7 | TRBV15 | TGTGCCACCAGCGGAATAGACACCACTAACACCTACGAGCTGTACTTC | CATSGIDTTNTYELYF
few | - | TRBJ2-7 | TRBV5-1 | TGCGCCAGCAGCTTGGTAGGGGGAGGACAGTACTTC | CASSLVGGGQYF
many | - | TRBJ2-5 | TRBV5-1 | TGCGCCAGCAGCCGCCGACGTGGCCAAGAGACCCAGTACTTC | CASSRRRGQETQYF
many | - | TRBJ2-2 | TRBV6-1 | TGTGCCAGCCATCGGACGCAGGGAGGGGAGCTGTTTTTT | CASHRTQGGELFF
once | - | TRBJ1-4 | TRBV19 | TGTGCCAGTAGCTGGGGGGCAGATAATGAAAAACTGTTTTTT | CASSWGADNEKLFF
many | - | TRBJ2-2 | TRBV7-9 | TGTGCCAGCAGCCCACGAGGGGCTAACACCGGGGAGCTGTTTTTT | CASSPRGANTGELFF
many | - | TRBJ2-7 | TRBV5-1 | TGCGCCAGCAGCCTAGACCGGTATTCCTACGAGCAGTACTTC | CASSLDRYSYEQYF